This T cell receptor (beta chain) is drawn from a study of T cells after yellow fever vaccination. Overall study findings and caveats: Among primary-vaccination clones, most reappeared after the booster, at roughly 96% for CD4 and about 90% for CD8. Contaminants from the bulk population, in the form of abundant clonotypes, could be found in FACS-sorted repertoires.

As regards this clonotype: The antigen remains undetermined.

It was through 5'RACE template switching that TCR cDNA was made, with a universal primer site and UMIs added. TCRdb analysed the 5' RACE reads with MiXCR anew, one entry per CDR3 protein. Of about 240,000 distinct CDR3 sequences listed, 6.9% are singletons. J was trimmed by 2 bases and V by 8 bases; bases with no gene match: 5. Looked up from germline, CDR1 is DFQATT and CDR2 is SNEGSKA (reference sequence). The CDR3 covers 13 residues. This TCR was recovered from a young man who received the YFV17D yellow fever vaccine. The chain is built from TRBV20-1 and TRBJ2-7, with 11 nucleotides matching TRBD2. Sequencing used CD4+ T cells sorted from PBMCs, obtained 15 days after the yellow fever booster vaccination. The CDR3 reads CSCGLAGTYEQYF. CDR3 sequence (DNA): TGCAGTTGCGGACTAGCGGGTACCTACGAGCAGTACTTC.